This T cell receptor (beta chain) originates from a study of T cell responses to AZD1222 COVID-19 vaccine. The protocol was immunoSEQ multiplex PCR, while the TCRdb copy is restricted to in-frame clones and leaves out a portion. The profile shows about 120,000 clones, roughly nine tenths of them singletons. This clone was observed a single time. V lost 3 bases and J lost 1, with 15 bases in between. The CDR3 has 16 amino acids. Germline V gene data show CDR1 as KGHSH and CDR2 as LQKENI. Sequences were derived from peripheral blood, sampled 28 days after the second AZD1222 dose. The sequence derives from an adult who received the AZD1222 COVID-19 vaccine. The chain combines TRBV18 with TRBJ1-1; TRBD1 is a possible D gene (6 bases). The CDR3 DNA is TGTGCCAGCTCACCTTGGCCAGGGGTCAAGAACACTGAAGCTTTCTTT. Protein product: CASSPWPGVKNTEAFF.